This T cell receptor beta chain appears in the sequencing data of a study of type 1 regulatory T cells. Study at large: T-allo10 is an in vitro-generated, Tr1-enriched CD4 T cell product specific for alloantigen.

TCRdb re-called the reads with MiXCR, one entry per CDR3 protein. The sample yields 80,000 to 100,000 distinct CDR3 sequences, 31% seen once. Germline V gene lookup returns CDR1 KGHSY and CDR2 FQNENV. CDR3 length: 14 amino acids. Trimming left V 0 bases short and J 6 bases short, with 11 bases between. The receptor was derived from a human donor in good health. The chain is built from TRBV16 and TRBJ1-2, with TRBD1 as a possible D gene (5 bases). Specimen: CD4+ T cells, either the whole sample or a sorted fraction (not recorded which). The CDR3 DNA reads TGTGCCAGCAGCCAATCGGGGCAGGAAGATGGCTACACCTTC. Translated: CASSQSGQEDGYTF.